Presented here are 21 T cell receptor beta chains from one specimen sequenced in a study of blood T cell repertoires in COVID-19. The data were produced by immunoSEQ multiplex PCR, yet TCRdb's version contains in-frame clones alone and is incomplete. The table lists under 200,000 clones, 80% to 90% of them singletons, with roughly 7.8% in the top ten. Sequencing was performed on peripheral blood. The receptors derive from a man aged 55 to 69 with acute or convalescent COVID-19.

The chain uses TRBV7-9 and TRBJ1-2, with D maybe TRBD1 (5 bases). The CDR3 runs 14 residues. V lost 5 bases and J 4 bases, leaving 14 bases between the germline ends. CDR1 SEHNR and CDR2 FQNEAQ come from the germline V gene (reference sequence). For the CDR3, the DNA is TGTGCCAGCAGCACGCAGACAGCGAGCTATGGCTACACCTTC. This sequence encodes CASSTQTASYGYTF.

The rearrangement joins TRBV5-4 to TRBJ1-2; tentatively, D is TRBD1 (6 bases). V was trimmed by 7 bases and J by 0 bases, leaving 16 bases between them. Germline assignment: CDR1 SGHNT and CDR2 YYREEE (reference sequence). This CDR3 has 15 residues. The CDR3 DNA reads TGTGCCAGCGGCTCAGAGACAGGTACTAACTATGGCTACACCTTC. Its translation is CASGSETGTNYGYTF.

V gene TRBV29-1 combines with J gene TRBJ1-4, with 8 bases lining up with TRBD1. Germline trimming cut 4 bases from V and 8 bases from J; bases unmatched to any gene: 3. The CDR3 extends over 12 amino acids. Germline CDR1 SQVTM, CDR2 ANQGSEA. The CDR3 bases are TGCAGCGTTGGGTGGACAGGGGAAAAACTGTTTTTT. Translated: CSVGWTGEKLFF.

The chain recombines TRBV7-2 with TRBJ2-2; D remains ambiguous. V shed 2 bases and J shed 4 bases, with 8 bases lying between them. Germline CDR1 reads SGHTA; CDR2 reads FQGNSA. CDR3 size: 14 residues. In DNA, the CDR3 is TGTGCCAGCAGCTTACTCCCCGTCACCGGGGAGCTGTTTTTT. The encoded protein is CASSLLPVTGELFF.

The chain combines TRBV7-2 with TRBJ2-2; 8 nucleotides agree with TRBD1. The germline V gene has CDR1 SGHTA and CDR2 FQGNSA. The CDR3 runs 15 residues. V gave up 5 bases and J gave up 2 bases; unmatched junction bases: 4. This chain's CDR3 is CASSPGQGNTGELFF. The CDR3 nucleotides read TGTGCCAGCAGCCCCGGACAGGGAAACACCGGGGAGCTGTTTTTT.

The CDR3 reads CASTPHRGRETQYF. As DNA, the CDR3 is TGTGCCAGCACTCCTCACAGGGGGAGAGAGACCCAGTACTTC. V and J are TRBV6-1 and TRBJ2-5; 8 positions match TRBD1. Germline values: CDR1 MNHNS, CDR2 SASEGT. After removal of 7 bases from V and 4 bases from J, the junction contained 8 bases not matched to a gene. The CDR3 totals 14 residues.

J is TRBJ1-1 and V is TRBV5-1; tentative D call: TRBD1 (6 bases). The CDR3 has 15 residues. V was trimmed by 3 bases and J by 0 bases, leaving 12 bases between them. The germline gives CDR1 SGHRS, CDR2 YFSETQ. In nucleotides, the CDR3 is TGCGCCAGCAGCTATATCACAGGGATGAACACTGAAGCTTTCTTT. This sequence encodes CASSYITGMNTEAFF.

This chain connects TRBV3-1 (or the pseudogene TRBV3-2) to TRBJ1-1; D not resolved. V was cut by 2 bases and J by 6 bases, with 16 bases left in between. Germline CDR1 is LGHDT and CDR2 is YNNKEL (reference sequence). This CDR3 has 15 residues. The DNA of the CDR3 is TGTGCCAGCAGCCAAACGGTGTCTCCCTTCGCTGAAGCTTTCTTT. It codes for CASSQTVSPFAEAFF.

The chain has TRBV2 and TRBJ2-3, with D possibly TRBD2 on 6 matching bases. CDR3 length equals 13 residues. V dropped 10 bases and J dropped 4 bases, with 15 bases sitting between them. Germline CDR1 and CDR2: SNHLY and FYNNEI. CDR3 loop: CATGGVEADTQYF. CDR3 nucleotides: TGTGCCACCGGAGGGGTCGAGGCAGATACGCAGTATTTT. Together with reference TRBV2 and TRBJ2-3, the CDR3 gives the full variable domain: EPEVTQTPSHQVTQMGQEVILRCVPISNHLYFYWYRQILGQKVEFLVSFYNNEISEKSEIFDDQFSVERPDGSNFTLKIRSTKLEDSAMYFCATGGVEADTQYFGPGTRLTVL.

This clone has just one count. The CDR3 DNA reads TGTGCCAGCAGTCCAGCGGGTTATTCCTACGAGCAGTACTTC. This translates into CASSPAGYSYEQYF. The chain recombines TRBV5-6 with TRBJ2-7, with D possibly matching TRBD2 (6 bases). Germline V CDR1 and CDR2: SGHDT, YYEEEE. This CDR3 has 14 residues. Trimming removed 5 bases at V and 1 base at J, with 13 bases between. The full variable domain, completed using reference TRBV5-6 and TRBJ2-7, is DAGVTQSPTHLIKTRGQQVTLRCSPKSGHDTVSWYQQALGQGPQFIFQYYEEEERQRGNFPDRFSGHQFPNYSSELNVNALLLGDSALYLCASSPAGYSYEQYFGPGTRLTVT.

This clone has just a few counts. The V call is TRBV6-5, the J call TRBJ2-7; 8 nucleotides line up with TRBD1. Looked up from germline, CDR1 is MNHEY and CDR2 is SVGAGI. Unmatched junction bases numbered 5, after V lost 0 bases and J lost 1 base. The CDR3 has 16 amino acids. The CDR3 sequence is CASSYSQQGASYEQYF. In nucleotides, the CDR3 is TGTGCCAGCAGTTACTCTCAGCAGGGGGCGTCCTACGAGCAGTACTTC.

The chain joins TRBV25-1 to TRBJ2-1, with 9 bases fitting TRBD2. CDR3 length: 14 residues. V lost 2 bases to trimming and J lost 9 bases; unmatched junction nucleotides: 5. Germline CDR1 and CDR2: MGHDK and SYGVNS. The CDR3 spells CASSEIAGAGEQFF. CDR3 nucleotides: TGTGCCAGCAGTGAAATAGCGGGAGCCGGTGAGCAGTTCTTC.

The genes are TRBV29-1 and TRBJ2-3; tentatively, D is TRBD2 (5 bases). The V end was cut by 6 bases, the J end by 5 bases, with 18 bases between. The germline gives CDR1 SQVTM, CDR2 ANQGSEA. The CDR3 has 14 residues. The CDR3 region is CSVLRSGGIDTQYF. CDR3 nucleotide sequence: TGCAGCGTCCTCAGGAGCGGAGGTATAGATACGCAGTATTTT.

The chain links TRBV6-5 to TRBJ2-1, with D possibly being TRBD2 (6 bases). Germline lookup yields CDR1 MNHEY and CDR2 SVGAGI. The CDR3 extends over 14 amino acids. Trimming took 8 bases from V and 1 from J, leaving 12 bases between them. In nucleotides, the CDR3 is TGTGCCAGCGGCAAGACTAGATCCTACAATGAGCAGTTCTTC. It translates to CASGKTRSYNEQFF.

The chain is built from TRBV28 and TRBJ1-1, with 8 bases fitting TRBD1. Germline V gene sequence: CDR1 MDHEN, CDR2 SYDVKM. This CDR3 is 13 amino acids long. The V and J ends lost 5 bases and 6 bases, in that order; junction bases with no gene match: 5. CDR3 amino acids: CASSLDRGPEAFF. The CDR3 DNA reads as TGTGCCAGCAGTCTCGACAGGGGCCCTGAAGCTTTCTTT.

The chain carries TRBV7-9 and TRBJ1-1; D is unresolved. This CDR3 has 12 residues. V lost 4 bases, J lost 5 bases, and 8 bases lay in between. The germline CDR1 and CDR2 sequences are SEHNR and FQNEAQ (reference sequence). The CDR3 here is CASSYARTEAFF. The CDR3 bases are TGTGCCAGCAGCTACGCCAGGACTGAAGCTTTCTTT.

The V and J genes are TRBV18 and TRBJ1-1, with no clear D. The V gene lost 3 bases and the J gene lost 1 base, with 15 bases spanning the gap. Germline CDR1 and CDR2: KGHSH and LQKENI. This CDR3 comprises 16 residues. CDR3 loop: CASSPSQRNPNTEAFF. CDR3 nucleotide sequence: TGTGCCAGCTCACCGTCGCAGCGTAATCCGAACACTGAAGCTTTCTTT.

The chain carries TRBV28 and TRBJ1-2, with D uncertain. Germline CDR1 and CDR2: MDHEN and SYDVKM. The CDR3 length is 14 residues. Trimming took 2 bases from V and 0 from J, leaving 7 bases between them. The CDR3 spells CASSLGSSNYGYTF. The CDR3 nucleotides read TGTGCCAGCAGTTTAGGCAGTTCTAACTATGGCTACACCTTC.

The rearrangement joins TRBV19 to TRBJ2-3; 9 nucleotides line up with TRBD1. V lost 5 bases, J lost 3 bases, and 15 bases stayed unmatched. The CDR3 extends over 18 amino acids. Germline values: CDR1 LNHDA, CDR2 SQIVND (reference sequence). The CDR3 loop is CASSQSGTGRLATDTQYF. As DNA, the CDR3 is TGTGCCAGTAGTCAATCCGGGACAGGGCGATTGGCGACAGATACGCAGTATTTT. The full variable domain, completed using reference TRBV19 and TRBJ2-3, is DGGITQSPKYLFRKEGQNVTLSCEQNLNHDAMYWYRQDPGQGLRLIYYSQIVNDFQKGDIAEGYSVSREKKESFPLTVTSAQKNPTAFYLCASSQSGTGRLATDTQYFGPGTRLTVL.

V gene TRBV18 combines with J gene TRBJ1-1; D not resolved. This CDR3 has 15 residues. The germline V gene encodes CDR1 KGHSH and CDR2 LQKENI. V was pared by 3 bases and J by 2 bases, with 13 bases between. The CDR3 is CASSPSVRSNTEAFF. The CDR3 nucleotides are TGTGCCAGCTCACCCTCGGTCCGGTCAAACACTGAAGCTTTCTTT.

The rearrangement links TRBV19 to TRBJ1-2; D ambiguous. CDR1 is LNHDA, CDR2 SQIVND, per germline (reference sequence). This CDR3 is built from 14 residues. The V and J ends lost 5 bases and 1 base respectively, with 11 bases between them. CDR3 protein: CASSPGQINYGYTF. CDR3 DNA sequence: TGTGCCAGTAGTCCGGGTCAGATTAACTATGGCTACACCTTC.